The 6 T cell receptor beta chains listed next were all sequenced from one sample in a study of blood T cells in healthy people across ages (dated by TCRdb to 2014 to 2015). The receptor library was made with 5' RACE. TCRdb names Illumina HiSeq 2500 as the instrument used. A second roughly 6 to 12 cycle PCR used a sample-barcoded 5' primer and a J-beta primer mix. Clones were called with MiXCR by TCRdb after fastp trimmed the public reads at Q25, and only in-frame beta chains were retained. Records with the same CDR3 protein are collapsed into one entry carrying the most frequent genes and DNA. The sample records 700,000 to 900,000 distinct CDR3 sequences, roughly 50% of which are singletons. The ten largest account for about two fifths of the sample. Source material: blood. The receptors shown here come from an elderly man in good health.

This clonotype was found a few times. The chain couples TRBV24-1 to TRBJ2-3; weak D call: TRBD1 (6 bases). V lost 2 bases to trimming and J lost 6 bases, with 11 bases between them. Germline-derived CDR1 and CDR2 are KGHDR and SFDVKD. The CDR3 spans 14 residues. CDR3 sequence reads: CATSDSGRGDTQYF. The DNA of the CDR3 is TGTGCCACCAGTGATTCGGGTAGGGGGGATACGCAGTATTTT.

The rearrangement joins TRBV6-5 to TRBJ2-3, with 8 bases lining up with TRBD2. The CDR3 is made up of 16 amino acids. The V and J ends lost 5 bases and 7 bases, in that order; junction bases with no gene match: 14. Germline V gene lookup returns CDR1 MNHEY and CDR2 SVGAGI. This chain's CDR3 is CASSPGLASSRNTQYF. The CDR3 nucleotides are TGTGCCAGCAGTCCCGGACTAGCCTCTAGTCGGAATACGCAGTATTTT.

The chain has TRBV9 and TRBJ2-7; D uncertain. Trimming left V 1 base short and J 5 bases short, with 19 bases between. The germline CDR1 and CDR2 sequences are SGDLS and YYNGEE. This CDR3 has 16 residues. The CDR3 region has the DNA TGTGCCAGCAGCGTAAGGGAAAGGGCAGGCAAGCACGAGCAGTACTTC. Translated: CASSVRERAGKHEQYF.

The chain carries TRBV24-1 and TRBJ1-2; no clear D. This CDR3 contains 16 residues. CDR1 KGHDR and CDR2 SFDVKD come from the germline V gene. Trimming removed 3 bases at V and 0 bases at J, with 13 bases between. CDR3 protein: CATSDPGRPTNYGYTF. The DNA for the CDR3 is TGTGCCACCAGTGATCCCGGCCGGCCTACTAACTATGGCTACACCTTC.

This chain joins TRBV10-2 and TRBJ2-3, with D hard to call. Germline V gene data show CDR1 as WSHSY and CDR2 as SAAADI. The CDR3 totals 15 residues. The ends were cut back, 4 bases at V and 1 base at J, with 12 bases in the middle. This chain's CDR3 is CASSVGGIGTDTQYF. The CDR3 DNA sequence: TGCGCCAGCAGTGTAGGTGGGATTGGCACAGATACGCAGTATTTT.

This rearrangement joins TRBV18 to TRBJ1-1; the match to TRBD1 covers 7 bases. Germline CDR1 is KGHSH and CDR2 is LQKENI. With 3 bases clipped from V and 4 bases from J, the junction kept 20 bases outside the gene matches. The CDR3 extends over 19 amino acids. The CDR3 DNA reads TGTGCCAGCTCACCCCGGCCTTGGGACAGTCCCAGAGAGGGCACTGAAGCTTTCTTT. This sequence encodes CASSPRPWDSPREGTEAFF. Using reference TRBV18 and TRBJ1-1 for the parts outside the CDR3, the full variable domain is NAGVMQNPRHLVRRRGQEARLRCSPMKGHSHVYWYRQLPEEGLKFMVYLQKENIIDESGMPKERFSAEFPKEGPSILRIQQVVRGDSAAYFCASSPRPWDSPREGTEAFFGQGTRLTVV.